The 22 T cell receptor beta chains below all came from one sample that was sequenced in a study of Ad26.COV2.S vaccination and SARS-CoV-2 variants. Treatment: roughly 18 received Ad26.COV2.S at low or high dose, single or two shots; about 5 received placebo; per-sample allocation not given. Each sample was drawn 63 days after the first injection (of vaccine or placebo). The repertoire was sequenced with immunoSEQ multiplex PCR; TCRdb's copy has only in-frame clones and lacks some. The table shows about 400,000 clones, with around four fifths occurring only once. The sample was peripheral blood, taken in a trial of Ad26.COV2.S vaccine versus placebo. These receptors were obtained from a person aged 18-60 years who received the Ad26.COV2.S COVID-19 vaccine or a placebo.

This clone was recorded only once. The chain is built from TRBV6-5 and TRBJ1-2, with D uncertain. V lost 1 base and J 4 bases, leaving 16 bases between the germline ends. CDR3 length equals 16 residues. CDR1 MNHEY and CDR2 SVGAGI come from the germline V gene. CDR3 residues: CASSYFLGGVGYGYTF. CDR3 nucleotides: TGTGCCAGCAGTTACTTCCTAGGAGGCGTCGGCTATGGCTACACCTTC.

The rearrangement uses TRBV7-9 and TRBJ1-5; D is ambiguous. The length of the CDR3 is 14 residues. CDR1 and CDR2 from the germline V gene are SEHNR and FQNEAQ (reference sequence). V was pared by 5 bases and J by 0 bases, with 8 bases between. The CDR3 reads CASSPRNSNQPQHF. For the CDR3, the DNA is TGTGCCAGCAGCCCCCGAAATAGCAATCAGCCCCAGCATTTT. Filled out from reference TRBV7-9 and TRBJ1-5, the complete variable domain reads DTGVSQNPRHKITKRGQNVTFRCDPISEHNRLYWYRQTLGQGPEFLTYFQNEAQLEKSRLLSDRFSAERPKGSFSTLEIQRTEQGDSAMYLCASSPRNSNQPQHFGDGTRLSIL.

In its sample, this clone was seen once. The CDR3 DNA reads TGCGCCAGCAGCCAAGATGTCACAACTAATGAAAAACTGTTTTTT. Its protein is CASSQDVTTNEKLFF. This sequence joins TRBV4-3 and TRBJ1-4, with no clear D. V was clipped by 0 bases and J by 0 bases, with 5 bases between them. The germline V gene encodes CDR1 LGHNA and CDR2 YSLEER. The CDR3 contains 15 residues.

This clone has a single count. This chain joins TRBV7-3 and TRBJ2-2, with D hard to call. The germline CDR1 and CDR2 sequences are SGHTA and FQGTGA. This CDR3 has 13 residues. Trimming took off 6 bases at V and 6 bases at J, with 11 bases between the two ends. The CDR3 spells CASSRSAAGELFF. As DNA, the CDR3 is TGTGCCAGCAGTAGGTCGGCCGCCGGGGAGCTGTTTTTT.

The V gene is TRBV4-3, the J gene TRBJ1-5; D unresolved. This CDR3 is 16 amino acids long. Germline lookup yields CDR1 LGHNA and CDR2 YSLEER. V lost 3 bases to trimming and J lost 2 bases, with 14 bases between them. CDR3 protein: CASSHERGFGNQPQHF. The CDR3 DNA reads as TGCGCCAGCAGCCACGAACGAGGGTTTGGCAATCAGCCCCAGCATTTT.

The chain uses TRBV5-5 and TRBJ1-4; 8 nucleotides agree with TRBD1. V dropped 4 bases and J dropped 4; count of bases not matched to a gene: 3. CDR3 length: 14 residues. The germline V gene encodes CDR1 SGHKS and CDR2 YYEKEE (reference sequence). The chain's CDR3 is CASSLGQVNEKLFF. In nucleotides, the CDR3 is TGTGCCAGCAGCCTGGGACAGGTTAATGAAAAACTGTTTTTT.

This chain connects TRBV4-1 to TRBJ2-2; TRBD2 matches 8 bases. The germline V gene encodes CDR1 MGHRA and CDR2 YSYEKL. V lost 2 bases to trimming and J lost 7 bases; unmatched junction nucleotides: 9. The CDR3 length is 16 residues. The CDR3 here is CASSQSPGGFNGELFF. The CDR3 bases are TGCGCCAGCAGCCAATCACCGGGAGGGTTTAACGGGGAGCTGTTTTTT.

The J gene is TRBJ1-1, the V gene TRBV10-1; tentatively, D is TRBD1 (6 bases). Per germline, CDR1 WNHNN and CDR2 SYGVQD (reference sequence). The CDR3 has 14 residues. The V end lost 3 bases, the J end lost 3 bases, and 11 bases lay between the germline ends. CDR3 protein: CASSDTQGYTEAFF. In DNA, the CDR3 is TGCGCCAGCAGTGACACCCAGGGGTACACTGAAGCTTTCTTT.

The sample holds a few counts of this clone. This sample includes further DNA sequences coding for the same CDR3. The genes are TRBV19 and TRBJ2-7, with D uncertain. The CDR3 totals 12 residues. V was trimmed by 3 bases and J by 6 bases, leaving 9 bases between them. Germline V gene data show CDR1 as LNHDA and CDR2 as SQIVND (reference sequence). CDR3 loop: CASSIRAGEQYF. CDR3 in DNA: TGTGCCAGTAGTATCAGAGCCGGCGAGCAGTACTTC.

As for this clone: The identical CDR3 is also encoded by other nucleotide sequences in the sample. The chain joins TRBV11-2 to TRBJ2-2; D not certain. Trimming cost V 4 bases and J 1 base, with 7 bases left between them. Per germline, CDR1 SGHAT and CDR2 FQNNGV. The length of the CDR3 is 14 residues. The CDR3 DNA is TGTGCCAGCAGCTCCTCGGGGAACACCGGGGAGCTGTTTTTT. This translates into CASSSSGNTGELFF.

J is TRBJ1-2 and V is TRBV6-5; D remains ambiguous. Germline V gene data show CDR1 as MNHEY and CDR2 as SVGAGI. CDR3 length: 10 amino acids. Between the trimmed V and J ends, which lost 8 bases and 5 bases, there was a span of 6 bases. CDR3 amino acids: CASLSYGYTF. CDR3 DNA sequence: TGTGCCAGCCTGAGTTATGGCTACACCTTC.

This chain connects TRBV4-2 to TRBJ1-1; possible D gene TRBD1, 6 bases. The V and J ends lost 1 base and 11 bases respectively, with 20 bases between them. CDR1 is LGHNA, CDR2 YNFKEQ, per germline. The CDR3 runs 15 residues. Written as DNA, the CDR3 is TGTGCCAGCAGCCAAGCTTTAAGGGACACCCTGGGGGCTTTCTTT. The encoded protein is CASSQALRDTLGAFF.

The rearrangement links TRBV20-1 to TRBJ2-1, with no clear D. The V end lost 3 bases, the J end lost 10 bases, and 10 bases lay between the germline ends. Looked up from germline, CDR1 is DFQATT and CDR2 is SNEGSKA (reference sequence). The CDR3 loop spans 11 amino acids. The CDR3 DNA reads as TGCAGTGCTAGTGAGAGTAACGAGCAGTTCTTC. Amino acid sequence: CSASESNEQFF.

The chain recombines TRBV7-6 with TRBJ2-1; D is uncertain. CDR3 length: 14 residues. Germline loops: CDR1 SGHVS, CDR2 FNYEAQ. Trimming cost V 4 bases and J 8 bases, with 15 bases left between them. CDR3 bases: TGTGCCAGCAGCTCGACGGTCCAGTTGCATGAGCAGTTCTTC. Amino acid sequence: CASSSTVQLHEQFF.

Turning to this clone: Sequence at one end of the junction differs from germline and may be a read error. The rearrangement links TRBV19 to TRBJ1-2; 9 bases are shared with TRBD1. The CDR3 is 15 residues long. CDR1 and CDR2 (germline): LNHDA, SQIVND (reference sequence). This chain's CDR3 is CATAQPGQGLPTRYF. CDR3 coding DNA: TGTGCCACCGCGCAACCGGGACAGGGCCTCCCCACTCGCTACTTC.

The chain uses TRBV5-4 and TRBJ1-1; D not certain. CDR1 and CDR2 (germline): SGHNT, YYREEE (reference sequence). The CDR3 contains 13 residues. V was clipped by 3 bases and J by 1 base, with 7 bases between them. CDR3 residues: CASSYFRNTEAFF. The CDR3 coding sequence is TGTGCCAGCAGCTATTTCAGGAACACTGAAGCTTTCTTT.

The rearrangement uses TRBV24-1 and TRBJ2-3; a possible D gene is TRBD1 (5 bases). Germline CDR1 is KGHDR and CDR2 is SFDVKD. The V gene lost 5 bases and the J gene lost 1 base, with 12 bases spanning the gap. CDR3 size: 15 residues. CDR3 nucleotides: TGTGCCACCAGTGGATGGGGCTCGGGCACAGATACGCAGTATTTT. It yields the protein CATSGWGSGTDTQYF.

This chain links TRBV5-1 with TRBJ1-2; 9 nucleotides line up with TRBD1. The CDR3 has 15 amino acids. The V segment lost 4 bases and the J segment 2 bases; nucleotides outside the gene matches: 6. The germline gives CDR1 SGHRS, CDR2 YFSETQ. The DNA of the CDR3 is TGCGCCAGCAGCAGAACAGGGGGCGACAACTATGGCTACACCTTC. Translating it yields CASSRTGGDNYGYTF.

The chain combines TRBV30 with TRBJ2-7; D might be TRBD2 (6 bases). Germline loops: CDR1 GTSNPN, CDR2 SVGIG (reference sequence). With 7 bases removed from V and 0 bases from J, the gap between germline ends came to 7 bases. The CDR3 is 11 residues long. In nucleotides, the CDR3 is TGTGCCTTAGCGGCCTCCTACGAGCAGTACTTC. Amino acids: CALAASYEQYF.

Here the CDR3 reads CASSREVGGPSPLHF. CDR3 sequence (DNA): TGCGCCAGCAGCCGGGAAGTCGGGGGGCCTTCACCCCTCCACTTT. The V and J genes are TRBV4-1 and TRBJ1-6; D is possibly TRBD1 (6 bases). Germline lookup yields CDR1 MGHRA and CDR2 YSYEKL. V lost 4 bases to trimming and J lost 9 bases, with 16 bases between them. The CDR3 contains 15 residues.

V gene TRBV7-2 combines with J gene TRBJ1-3; D uncertain. V was trimmed by 5 bases and J by 4 bases, leaving 12 bases between them. Germline V gene sequence: CDR1 SGHTA, CDR2 FQGNSA. This CDR3 region has 14 residues. The CDR3 bases are TGTGCCAGCAGCCCACACCGAACAGGAAACACCATATATTTT. Translating gives CASSPHRTGNTIYF.

V gene TRBV4-2 combines with J gene TRBJ2-5, with 10 positions matching TRBD2. Per the germline V gene, CDR1 is LGHNA and CDR2 is YNFKEQ. After removal of 4 bases from V and 5 bases from J, the junction contained 7 bases not matched to a gene. This CDR3 comprises 15 residues. The CDR3 loop is CASSLLAGELETQYF. CDR3 sequence (DNA): TGTGCCAGCAGCCTCCTAGCGGGGGAGTTGGAGACCCAGTACTTC.